This record concerns one TCR beta chain sequence. What antigen it recognizes has not been identified. No per-base quality is available; no much larger clone lies one base away. The immunoSEQ Assay was used to sequence TCR beta CDR3 regions from DNA. Turning to the authors' computational methods: T cell density was computed as TCR beta template counts normalized to usable DNA estimated by amplifying housekeeping genes. Richness was estimated with the preseqR package, extrapolating to 400,000 templates for PBMC samples and 120,000 templates for tissue samples. Clonality was taken to be one minus Pielou's evenness. Differential abundance testing on productive amino-acid clonotypes, with a minimum total count of 5 and an alpha of 0.1, was used to identify tissue-enriched TCRs. The Jaccard Index and the Morisita Overlap Index were used to quantify repertoire overlap between compartments. GLIPH grouped TCR beta CDR3s together with public tetramer-defined viral CDR3s, and a viral motif had to include at least three viral sequences and show V-gene enrichment. TCRdb holds this immuneACCESS table with in-frame rearrangements only. Some clones are missing; in checked studies, unresolved V genes explain under half, and the rest has no known cause. V and J calls plus clone size are reproduced from that table; the DNA served to infer D and trimming. Here the sample has under 25,000 clones; approximately 88% occur a single time. The ten largest make up about a fifth of the sample.

These data are taken from a study of T cells in localized non-small cell lung cancer (dated by TCRdb to about 2020). Looking at the study overall: The study analyzed T cell repertoires of 200 to 250 early-stage NSCLC patients, comparing tumors and uninvolved tumor-adjacent lungs. Of the NSCLC patients, approximately 130 were male and about a hundred were female, and the mean age was approximately 64 years. The cohort was made up of about 240 treatment-naive NSCLC patients whose localized lung tumors had been resected. What the research found in general, with its limitations: Because multi-region tumor sequencing was not done, intratumor heterogeneity could not be ruled out. Uninvolved tumor-adjacent lung showed the highest T cell clonality, higher than tumor, which suggests more focused antigenic responses in the uninvolved tumor-adjacent lung. Because the study design was exploratory, TCR variables were selected using unadjusted p-values without false-discovery rate correction. Of the top 100 tumor clones, a median of around 57 were detected in paired uninvolved adjacent lung; under 30 were also among that lung's top 100. Higher blood T cell density associated with longer overall survival, while higher adjacent-lung clonality associated with shorter survival.

Reading from cysteine to phenylalanine, the CDR3 counts 16 amino acids. The retained sequence is limited to the CDR3, 48 bases, with the frame set at the first base. The V end gives up 4 bases and the J end 5 bases, leaving 6 bases in the junction not matched to a gene. From the germline V gene, CDR1 is MNHEY and CDR2 is SVGAGI. At diagnosis, peripheral blood, uninvolved tumor-adjacent lung and tumor were collected and were preserved as a mix of fresh-frozen and FFPE material. For TCR repertoire profiling, blood samples were analyzed as peripheral blood mononuclear cells. This TCR was recovered from a man aged 40-75 years with stage I squamous cell lung carcinoma. This specimen was peripheral blood, taken before any cancer treatment. The chain is assembled from TRBV6-5 and TRBJ2-3; the junction holds 13 bases that match TRBD2. The CDR3 has the sequence CASSLGLAGSGDTQYF. The DNA reads TGTGCCAGCAGTTTGGGACTAGCGGGGTCGGGAGATACGCAGTATTTT.